This TCR beta chain was observed in a study of blood T cell repertoires in COVID-19 (dated by TCRdb to 2018 to 2021). As for the study more broadly: Samples from collaborators originated in the United States, Italy and Spain and spanned both the acute and convalescent phases of COVID-19. The material from the prospective study consisted of cDNA or gDNA derived from T cells, B-cell-depleted T cells, or PBMCs. Deeply sampled blood TCRbeta repertoires from subjects exposed to, actively infected with, or recovered from COVID-19 were included in the dataset. The repertoires were released in a freely available public database intended as a resource for research on the immune response to SARS-CoV-2. Samples were obtained from the ongoing ImmuneRACE study (first 160 participants) and from 1,254 subjects provided by 6 global collaborators. Sample metadata almost always included a de-identified subject ID, COVID-19 status, age in years and sex. Where available, HLA class I and class II types were obtained from metadata supplied by the sample provider rather than from assay-based typing.

V ends up 4 bases short and J 7 bases short, with an unmatched junction base count of 5. Reading the germline V gene gives CDR1 MNHNS and CDR2 SASEGT. The CDR3 sequence holds 13 residues, the cysteine and phenylalanine included. Only the CDR3 DNA stays, 39 bases, in frame from base 1. TCRbeta CDR3 regions were amplified from genomic DNA by means of the immunoSEQ Assay, a bias-controlled multiplex PCR. The published analysis was carried out like this. Nucleated cell counts per sample were estimated from amplification of reference gene primers within the assay. To quantify the absolute abundance of each unique TCRbeta CDR3 rearrangement, sequence reads were collapsed and filtered. For each sample, productive Simpson clonality was calculated as the square root of Simpson's diversity index across productive rearrangements. Drawn from immuneACCESS, this table holds only the in-frame rearrangements with V and J called that TCRdb kept. Clones are partly lost; checked studies trace under half to an unresolved V gene and leave the rest unexplained. V, J and clone size derive from that table, while D and trimming were established from the DNA sequence. The sample includes about 230,000 clones, with 83% observed a single time. The top ten hold approximately 7% of the sample.

The study at large found these results: How much clinical and demographic metadata was included differed by source and by participant, and the metadata was provided uncurated.

Collaborating institutions collected whole blood in K2EDTA tubes following their own protocols. Collaborator samples were shipped for TCRbeta analysis as frozen whole blood, isolated PBMCs, or DNA extracted from either sample type. On this clone: It lacks a known antigen. One base away there is no much larger clone; base qualities are not given.

This receptor chain uses TRBV6-1 and TRBJ1-1; 8 middle bases align to TRBD1. Sequenced: peripheral blood. The receptor's source is a woman between 45 and 65 years old with acute or convalescent COVID-19. The sequenced DNA: TGTGCCAGCAGTGGCAGGGGGCGTCTTGAAGCTTTCTTT. Its translation is CASSGRGRLEAFF.